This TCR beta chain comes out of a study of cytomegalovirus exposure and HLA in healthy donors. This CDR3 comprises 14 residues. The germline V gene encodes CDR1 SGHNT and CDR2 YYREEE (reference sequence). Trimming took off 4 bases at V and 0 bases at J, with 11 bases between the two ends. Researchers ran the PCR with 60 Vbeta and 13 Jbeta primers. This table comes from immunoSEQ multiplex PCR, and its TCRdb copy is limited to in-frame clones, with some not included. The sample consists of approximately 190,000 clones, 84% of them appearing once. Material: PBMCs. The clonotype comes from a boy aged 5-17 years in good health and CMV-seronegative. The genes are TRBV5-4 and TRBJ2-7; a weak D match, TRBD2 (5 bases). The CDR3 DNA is TGTGCCAGCAGCCCTCAAGCGGTCTCCTACGAGCAGTACTTC. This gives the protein CASSPQAVSYEQYF.